The 6 T cell receptor beta chains below were found in one sample sequenced in a study of blood T cell repertoires in COVID-19. The assay was immunoSEQ multiplex PCR, and TCRdb's table has in-frame clones only and misses some. Of 68,000 or so clones detected, about 90% appear once; the ten largest clones hold around 3.5%. Sequenced input: peripheral blood. These receptors originate from a woman between 50 and 59 years old with COVID-19, enrolled during active disease.

This chain uses TRBV6-6 with TRBJ2-5, with a weak D call TRBD2 (6 bases). The germline V and J ends were trimmed by 2 bases and 7 bases, with 20 bases remaining between them. The V gene's germline CDR1 is MNHNY and CDR2 SVGAGI (reference sequence). The CDR3 contains 16 residues. This CDR3 is CASSYPGTGLLGTQYF. CDR3 bases: TGTGCCAGCAGTTACCCCGGGACTGGGCTTTTGGGGACCCAGTACTTC.

The genes are TRBV28 and TRBJ1-3; 7 bases align to TRBD1. Unmatched junction bases numbered 7, after V lost 4 bases and J lost 4 bases. CDR1 and CDR2 from the germline V gene are MDHEN and SYDVKM. The CDR3 sequence is 15 residues long. Written as DNA, the CDR3 is TGTGCCAGCAGTTCCACAGGGGAGGAGGGAAACACCATATATTTT. Encoded protein: CASSSTGEEGNTIYF.

As to this clone: The junction departs from germline at one end; a sequencing error may be responsible. This chain joins TRBV6-5 and TRBJ2-7, with TRBD2 identical over 7 bases. The CDR3 extends over 14 amino acids. Germline-derived CDR1 and CDR2 are MNHEY and SVGAGI. CDR3 amino acids: CASSYAGRSSEQYF. CDR3 nucleotides: TGTGCCAGCAGTTACGCCGGGAGGTCCTCCGAGCAGTACTTC.

This chain connects TRBV6-4 to TRBJ2-1, with 9 bases that match TRBD2. Germline V gene sequence: CDR1 MRHNA, CDR2 SNTAGT. The CDR3 length is 15 residues. V shed 10 bases and J 6 bases; nucleotides not matched to a gene: 13. CDR3 sequence reads: CATSGGREGRNEQFF. DNA for the CDR3: TGTGCCACCTCCGGAGGGCGGGAGGGCCGCAATGAGCAGTTCTTC.

This rearrangement joins TRBV6-5 to TRBJ2-3; maybe TRBD2 (5 bases). Germline CDR1 reads MNHEY; CDR2 reads SVGAGI. This CDR3 has 16 amino acids. V lost 0 bases, J lost 5 bases, and 15 bases lay in between. The CDR3 loop is CASSYSIGLAGDTQYF. The CDR3 coding sequence is TGTGCCAGCAGTTACTCGATCGGGCTAGCAGGAGATACGCAGTATTTT.

The V call is TRBV28, the J call TRBJ2-2, with 10 bases aligning to TRBD2. Losses at the gene ends were 2 bases for V and 1 base for J; bases not matched to a gene: 10. Germline CDR1 is MDHEN and CDR2 is SYDVKM. The CDR3 extends over 19 amino acids. The CDR3 spells CASSLRAGGPLMNTGELFF. The CDR3 region has the DNA TGTGCCAGCAGTTTAAGAGCGGGAGGGCCGCTGATGAACACCGGGGAGCTGTTTTTT.